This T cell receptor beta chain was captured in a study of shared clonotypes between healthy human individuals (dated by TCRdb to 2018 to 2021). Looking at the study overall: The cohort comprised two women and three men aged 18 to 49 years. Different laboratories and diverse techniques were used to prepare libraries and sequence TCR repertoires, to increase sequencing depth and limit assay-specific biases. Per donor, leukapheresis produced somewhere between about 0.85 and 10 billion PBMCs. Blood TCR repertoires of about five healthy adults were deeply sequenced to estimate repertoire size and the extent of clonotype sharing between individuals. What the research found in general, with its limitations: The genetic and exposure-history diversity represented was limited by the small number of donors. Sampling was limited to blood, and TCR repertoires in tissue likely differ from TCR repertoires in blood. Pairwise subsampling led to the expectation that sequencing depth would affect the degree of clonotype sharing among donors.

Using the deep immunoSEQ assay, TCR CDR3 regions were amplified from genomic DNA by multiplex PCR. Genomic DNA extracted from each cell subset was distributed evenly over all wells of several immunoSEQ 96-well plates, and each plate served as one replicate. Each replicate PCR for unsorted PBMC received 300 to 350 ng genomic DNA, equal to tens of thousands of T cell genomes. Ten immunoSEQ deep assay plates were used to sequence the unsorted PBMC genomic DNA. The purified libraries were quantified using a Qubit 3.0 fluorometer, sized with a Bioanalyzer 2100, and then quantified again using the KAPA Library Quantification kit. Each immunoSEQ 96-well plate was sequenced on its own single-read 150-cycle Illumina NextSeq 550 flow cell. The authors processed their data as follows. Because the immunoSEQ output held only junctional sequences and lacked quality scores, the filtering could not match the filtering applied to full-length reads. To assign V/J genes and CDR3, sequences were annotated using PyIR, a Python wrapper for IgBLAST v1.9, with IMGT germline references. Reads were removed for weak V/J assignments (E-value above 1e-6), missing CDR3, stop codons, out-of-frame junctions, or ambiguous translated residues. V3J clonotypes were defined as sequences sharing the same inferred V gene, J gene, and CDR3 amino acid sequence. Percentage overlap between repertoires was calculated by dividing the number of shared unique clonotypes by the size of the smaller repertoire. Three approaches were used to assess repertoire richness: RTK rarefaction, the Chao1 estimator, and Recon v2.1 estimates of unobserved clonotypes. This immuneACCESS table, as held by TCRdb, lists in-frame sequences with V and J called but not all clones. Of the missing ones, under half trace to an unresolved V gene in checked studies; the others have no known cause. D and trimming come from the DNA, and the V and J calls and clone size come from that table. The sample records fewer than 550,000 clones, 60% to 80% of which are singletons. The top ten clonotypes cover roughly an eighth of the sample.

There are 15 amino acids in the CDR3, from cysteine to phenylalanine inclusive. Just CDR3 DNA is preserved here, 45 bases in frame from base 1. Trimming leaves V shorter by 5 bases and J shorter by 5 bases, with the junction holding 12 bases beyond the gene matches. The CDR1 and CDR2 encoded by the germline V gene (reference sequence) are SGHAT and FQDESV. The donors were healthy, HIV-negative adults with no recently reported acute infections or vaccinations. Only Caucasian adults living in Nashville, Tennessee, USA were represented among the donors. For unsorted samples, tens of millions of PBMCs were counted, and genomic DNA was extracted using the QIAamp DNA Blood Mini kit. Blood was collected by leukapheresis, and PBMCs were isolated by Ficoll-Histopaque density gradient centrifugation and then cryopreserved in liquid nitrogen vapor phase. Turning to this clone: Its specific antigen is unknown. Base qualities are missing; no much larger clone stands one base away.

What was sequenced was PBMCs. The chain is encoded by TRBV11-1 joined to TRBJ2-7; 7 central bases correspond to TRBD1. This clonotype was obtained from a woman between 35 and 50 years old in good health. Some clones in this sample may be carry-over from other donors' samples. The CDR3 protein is CASSITQYRGHEQYF. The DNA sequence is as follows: TGTGCCAGCAGCATCACTCAATACAGGGGCCACGAGCAGTACTTC.